The present T cell receptor beta chain was sequenced within a study of blood T cell repertoires in COVID-19 (dated by TCRdb to about 2020). Regarding the study in general: The collaborator samples originated in the United States, Italy and Spain and spanned the acute and convalescent phases of COVID-19. The prospective study material was composed of cDNA or gDNA derived from T cells, B-cell-depleted T cells, or PBMCs. Deeply sampled blood TCRbeta repertoires from subjects exposed to, actively infected with, or recovered from COVID-19 were included in the dataset. The repertoires were released in a freely available public database meant as a resource for research on the immune response to SARS-CoV-2. The samples were drawn from two sources: the first 160 participants of the ongoing ImmuneRACE study, and over 950 subjects contributed by 6 global collaborators. Sample metadata almost always included a de-identified subject ID, COVID-19 status, age in years and sex. Where available, HLA class I and class II types were taken from metadata supplied by the sample provider and were not determined by assay-based typing. What the work shows at the level of the full study, not this receptor alone: The amount of clinical and demographic metadata varied by source and participant and was provided uncurated.

Collaborating institutions collected whole blood in K2EDTA tubes following their own protocols. Collaborator samples were shipped for TCRbeta analysis as frozen whole blood, isolated PBMCs, or DNA extracted from either sample type. This clone was observed a few times. No antigen is known for it. Base quality data are lacking; no much larger clone is found one base away. The immunoSEQ Assay, a bias-controlled multiplex PCR, was used to amplify TCRbeta CDR3 regions from genomic DNA. Processing in the source paper ran as follows. Nucleated cell counts per sample were estimated from amplification of reference gene primers within the assay. Sequence reads were collapsed and filtered to measure the absolute abundance of every unique TCRbeta CDR3 rearrangement. For each sample, productive Simpson clonality was calculated by taking the square root of Simpson's diversity index across productive rearrangements. TCRdb holds this immuneACCESS table with in-frame rearrangements only. Some clones are missing; in checked studies, unresolved V genes explain under half, and the rest has no known cause. V and J calls and clone size are those listed in that table; D and trimming were worked out from the DNA. For this sample there are 55,000 to 80,000 clones; approximately 91% appear just once. The top ten constitute less than 2% of the sample.

The germline V gene (reference sequence) provides CDR1 SGHNT and CDR2 YYREEE. The CDR3 contains 14 residues, cysteine and phenylalanine counted. Only the CDR3 region is kept as DNA, spanning 42 bases read in frame from base 1. The germline V end is reduced by 4 bases and the J end by 0 bases; junction bases left unmatched: 4. Sample: peripheral blood. The chain uses TRBV5-4 and TRBJ2-7; TRBD1 aligns with 7 central bases. This sequence was found in a human donor in a cohort sampled during active COVID-19. The bases read TGTGCCAGCAGCAGGACAGGCAGCTCCTACGAGCAGTACTTC. Translated, it reads CASSRTGSSYEQYF.